The 26 T cell receptor beta chains reported below all come from one sample, sequenced in a study of blood T cell repertoires in COVID-19. Data came from immunoSEQ multiplex PCR; TCRdb stores just in-frame clones and leaves some out. Counted here are over 85,000 clones, roughly 91% occurring once; the ten biggest clones make up approximately 4.8%. Sequenced sample: peripheral blood. The receptors come from a woman over 75 with active COVID-19.

V usage is TRBV4-3 and J usage is TRBJ2-2; 10 bases map to TRBD2. The CDR3 extends over 17 amino acids. Trimming removed 0 bases from V and 2 bases from J; junction bases left unmatched: 3. Germline assignment: CDR1 LGHNA and CDR2 YSLEER. The CDR3 DNA sequence: TGCGCCAGCAGCCAAGAACCTAGCGGGAGTAACACCGGGGAGCTGTTTTTT. Protein product: CASSQEPSGSNTGELFF.

The J gene is TRBJ2-7, the V gene TRBV7-9, with 11 nucleotides matching TRBD2. This CDR3 is 16 amino acids long. The ends lost 4 bases at V and 2 bases at J; junction bases unmatched: 7. Germline CDR1 is SEHNR and CDR2 is FQNEAQ (reference sequence). The DNA of the CDR3 is TGTGCCAGCAGCTCGATAGCGGGAGGGCCTGCCTACGAGCAGTACTTC. Amino acids: CASSSIAGGPAYEQYF.

The chain uses TRBV7-9 and TRBJ1-4, with 9 bases matching TRBD1. The CDR3 spans 16 residues. Germline loops: CDR1 SEHNR, CDR2 FQNEAQ (reference sequence). Trimming cost V 5 bases and J 5 bases; bases outside gene matches: 9. CDR3 loop: CASSQPGQGKNEKLFF. The CDR3 DNA follows: TGTGCCAGCAGCCAGCCGGGACAGGGAAAGAATGAAAAACTGTTTTTT.

This chain joins TRBV28 and TRBJ2-3; D might be TRBD2 (6 bases). V was cut by 3 bases and J by 4 bases, with 11 bases left in between. The CDR3 is made up of 14 amino acids. Per germline, CDR1 MDHEN and CDR2 SYDVKM. DNA for the CDR3: TGTGCCAGCAGTTTCGGGAGATCCCCAGATACGCAGTATTTT. Amino acid sequence: CASSFGRSPDTQYF.

The chain couples TRBV28 to TRBJ2-7; no reliable D call. The CDR3 consists of 13 residues. CDR1 and CDR2 from the germline V gene are MDHEN and SYDVKM. V was shortened by 3 bases and J by 1 base, with 7 bases between the two germline ends. The CDR3 sequence: CASSFGRSYEQYF. In DNA form, the CDR3 reads TGTGCCAGCAGTTTCGGCAGGTCCTACGAGCAGTACTTC.

The V gene is TRBV7-9, the J gene TRBJ2-5, with D possibly being TRBD1 (5 bases). The V gene's germline CDR1 is SEHNR and CDR2 FQNEAQ (reference sequence). The CDR3 has 14 amino acids. V dropped 4 bases and J dropped 5 bases, with 14 bases sitting between them. The chain's CDR3 is CASSSSGPGETQYF. CDR3 coding DNA: TGTGCCAGCAGCTCCTCCGGACCAGGGGAGACCCAGTACTTC.

The genes are TRBV30 and TRBJ1-1; TRBD1 might be the D (6 bases). Deletions cut 2 bases from V and 11 bases from J, with 15 bases between. The CDR3 has 12 residues. Germline V gene lookup returns CDR1 GTSNPN and CDR2 SVGIG (reference sequence). The chain's CDR3 is CAWSTGRTRAFF. CDR3 nucleotide sequence: TGTGCCTGGAGTACAGGGCGGACCCGGGCTTTCTTT.

The genes are TRBV7-3 and TRBJ2-3, with 8 nucleotides matching TRBD2. This CDR3 is 16 amino acids long. Germline CDR1 SGHTA, CDR2 FQGTGA. V was pared by 1 base and J by 0 bases, with 3 bases of the junction left unmatched. CDR3 residues: CASSLIPSGSTDTQYF. CDR3 DNA sequence: TGTGCCAGCAGCTTAATCCCTAGCGGGAGCACAGATACGCAGTATTTT. Together with reference TRBV7-3 and TRBJ2-3, the CDR3 gives the full variable domain: GAGVSQTPSNKVTEKGKYVELRCDPISGHTALYWYRQSLGQGPEFLIYFQGTGAADDSGLPNDRFFAVRPEGSVSTLKIQRTERGDSAVYLCASSLIPSGSTDTQYFGPGTRLTVL.

The rearrangement links TRBV19 to TRBJ1-2; D is possibly TRBD1 (6 bases). Looked up from germline, CDR1 is LNHDA and CDR2 is SQIVND (reference sequence). V lost 5 bases and J lost 1, with 23 bases in between. The CDR3 is made up of 18 amino acids. The CDR3 loop reads CASSPTWGHTIFNYGYTF. For the CDR3, the DNA is TGTGCCAGTAGTCCCACGTGGGGACATACTATATTTAACTATGGCTACACCTTC.

The rearrangement uses TRBV7-2 and TRBJ1-1, with D maybe TRBD1 (5 bases). The CDR3 totals 14 residues. V dropped 2 bases and J dropped 1 base, with 8 bases sitting between them. The germline gives CDR1 SGHTA, CDR2 FQGNSA. CDR3 DNA sequence: TGTGCCAGCAGCTTAACAGGCTCGAACACTGAAGCTTTCTTT. Translating gives CASSLTGSNTEAFF.

The chain couples TRBV20-1 to TRBJ2-1; TRBD2 matches at 8 bases. J was trimmed by 2 bases and V by 3 bases; bases with no gene match: 6. CDR3 size: 15 residues. From germline, CDR1 is DFQATT and CDR2 SNEGSKA (reference sequence). The CDR3 DNA is TGCAGTGCTAGTAGCCCAGCGGGAGCCTACAATGAGCAGTTCTTC. It yields the protein CSASSPAGAYNEQFF.

This clone occurred once. V gene TRBV28 combines with J gene TRBJ2-7, with TRBD1 identical over 10 bases. The V and J ends lost 6 bases and 3 bases, in that order; junction bases with no gene match: 2. Germline V gives CDR1 MDHEN, CDR2 SYDVKM. The CDR3 is 13 amino acids. As DNA, the CDR3 is TGTGCCAGCAGGGGGACAGGGGACTACGAGCAGTACTTC. As protein: CASRGTGDYEQYF.

The genes are TRBV6-6 and TRBJ2-7, with 8 bases fitting TRBD2. V shed 8 bases, J shed 5 bases, and the junction held 8 bases outside the gene matches. The CDR3 has 13 residues. The germline V gene encodes CDR1 MNHNY and CDR2 SVGAGI (reference sequence). CDR3 nucleotides: TGTGCCAGCGGGAGCGGGAGTCTGAACGAGCAGTACTTC. Protein sequence: CASGSGSLNEQYF.

V and J are TRBV28 and TRBJ2-7; D remains ambiguous. In germline, CDR1 is MDHEN, CDR2 SYDVKM. The V and J ends lost 3 bases and 2 bases respectively, with 11 bases between them. The CDR3 covers 14 residues. The CDR3 sequence is CASSFNGYPYEQYF. The CDR3 region has the DNA TGTGCCAGCAGTTTTAACGGGTACCCCTACGAGCAGTACTTC.

The V call is TRBV5-1, the J call TRBJ2-1, with TRBD2 matching 8 bases. Germline lookup yields CDR1 SGHRS and CDR2 YFSETQ. V shed 0 bases, J shed 12 bases, and the junction held 2 bases outside the gene matches. The CDR3 runs to 12 residues. The DNA of the CDR3 is TGCGCCAGCAGCTTGGGAAGCGGGGGGCAGTTCTTC. Translation gives CASSLGSGGQFF.

This chain links TRBV6-2 or TRBV6-3 with TRBJ2-7; 8 bases align to TRBD2. Germline trimming cut 4 bases from V and 3 bases from J; bases unmatched to any gene: 8. CDR1 is MNHEY, CDR2 SVGEGT, per germline. This CDR3 contains 15 residues. In nucleotides, the CDR3 is TGTGCCAGCAGTTCTCCCGGGAGGGTAAGCTACGAGCAGTACTTC. Translated: CASSSPGRVSYEQYF.

This sequence joins TRBV28 and TRBJ2-5; 8 positions agree with TRBD2. With 6 bases clipped from V and 2 bases from J, the junction kept 8 bases outside the gene matches. Germline V gene lookup returns CDR1 MDHEN and CDR2 SYDVKM. This CDR3 is built from 15 residues. The CDR3 DNA reads as TGTGCCAGCAGCCTACCTTTAGCGGGACAAGAGACCCAGTACTTC. Its protein is CASSLPLAGQETQYF. Based on the CDR3 plus reference TRBV28 and TRBJ2-5, the full variable domain is DVKVTQSSRYLVKRTGEKVFLECVQDMDHENMFWYRQDPGLGLRLIYFSYDVKMKEKGDIPEGYSVSREKKERFSLILESASTNQTSMYLCASSLPLAGQETQYFGPGTRLLVL.

This chain's CDR3 is CASSATVSGANVLTF. As DNA, the CDR3 is TGCGCCAGCAGCGCGACAGTCTCTGGGGCCAACGTCCTGACTTTC. The chain links TRBV5-1 to TRBJ2-6; TRBD1 is a possible D gene (5 bases). Trimming shortened V by 4 bases and J by 0 bases, and 8 bases separated the two germline ends. The V gene's germline CDR1 is SGHRS and CDR2 YFSETQ. The CDR3 runs to 15 residues.

The DNA of the CDR3 is TGTGCCAGCAGCCAGACTAGCGGCAAGAGCTCCTACAATGAGCAGTTCTTC. This gives the protein CASSQTSGKSSYNEQFF. The chain employs TRBV14 and TRBJ2-1; TRBD2 matches at 9 bases. This CDR3 is built from 17 residues. With V trimmed by 3 bases and J by 0 bases, 6 bases remained unmatched. Per germline, CDR1 SGHDN and CDR2 FVKESK.

This clone has just one count. This chain joins TRBV11-2 and TRBJ2-7; 7 bases align to TRBD1. Germline V lookup: CDR1 SGHAT, CDR2 FQNNGV. V shed 5 bases, J shed 3 bases, and the junction held 4 bases outside the gene matches. CDR3 length: 13 amino acids. The CDR3 protein is CASSVGTVYEQYF. In nucleotides, the CDR3 is TGTGCCAGCAGCGTGGGGACAGTCTACGAGCAGTACTTC.

This chain uses TRBV7-9 with TRBJ2-7; possibly TRBD2 for D (5 bases). Germline CDR1 SEHNR, CDR2 FQNEAQ (reference sequence). This CDR3 has 16 residues. Trimming cost V 5 bases and J 1 base, with 18 bases left between them. In DNA form, the CDR3 reads TGTGCCAGCAGCCTTACGACACCGACGGGATCCTACGAGCAGTACTTC. It is translated as CASSLTTPTGSYEQYF.

The CDR3 protein is CATIRDSGANVLTF. The CDR3 DNA reads as TGTGCCACCATACGGGACTCTGGGGCCAACGTCCTGACTTTC. The chain links TRBV28 to TRBJ2-6; perhaps TRBD2 as D (5 bases). V gave up 10 bases and J gave up 0 bases, with 10 bases separating them. There are 14 residues in the CDR3. Germline CDR1 reads MDHEN; CDR2 reads SYDVKM.

This chain joins TRBV27 and TRBJ1-2, with D perhaps matching TRBD1 (6 bases). This CDR3 has 12 residues. Germline V gene data show CDR1 as MNHEY and CDR2 as SMNVEV (reference sequence). The ends were cut back, 8 bases at V and 5 bases at J, with 12 bases in the middle. In DNA form, the CDR3 reads TGTGCCAGCGGGGGGGGCCCTTATGGCTACACCTTC. It encodes CASGGGPYGYTF.

CDR3 bases: TGCGCCAGCAGCTCCGCGGTTTACACAGATACGCAGTATTTT. This gives the protein CASSSAVYTDTQYF. The rearrangement uses TRBV5-1 and TRBJ2-3; no clear D. V shed 3 bases and J shed 2 bases, with 10 bases lying between them. Germline V gene data show CDR1 as SGHRS and CDR2 as YFSETQ. This CDR3 region has 14 residues.

The V gene is TRBV6-5, the J gene TRBJ2-5, with TRBD2 identical over 11 bases. This CDR3 comprises 16 residues. Germline values: CDR1 MNHEY, CDR2 SVGAGI. The V segment lost 4 bases and the J segment 5 bases; nucleotides outside the gene matches: 9. In nucleotides, the CDR3 is TGTGCCAGCAGTTCCGGTAGCGGGAGGGGGGTGGAGACCCAGTACTTC. Translated, it gives CASSSGSGRGVETQYF.

Judged by abundance, this clone is medium-sized (0.01 to 0.1%). The chain carries TRBV5-4 and TRBJ2-7; TRBD2 agrees at 10 bases. There are 12 residues in the CDR3. The V gene's germline CDR1 is SGHNT and CDR2 YYREEE (reference sequence). V shed 4 bases, J shed 6 bases, and the junction held 1 base outside the gene matches. CDR3 region: CASSRLAGEQYF. CDR3 bases: TGTGCCAGCAGCCGACTAGCGGGCGAGCAGTACTTC.